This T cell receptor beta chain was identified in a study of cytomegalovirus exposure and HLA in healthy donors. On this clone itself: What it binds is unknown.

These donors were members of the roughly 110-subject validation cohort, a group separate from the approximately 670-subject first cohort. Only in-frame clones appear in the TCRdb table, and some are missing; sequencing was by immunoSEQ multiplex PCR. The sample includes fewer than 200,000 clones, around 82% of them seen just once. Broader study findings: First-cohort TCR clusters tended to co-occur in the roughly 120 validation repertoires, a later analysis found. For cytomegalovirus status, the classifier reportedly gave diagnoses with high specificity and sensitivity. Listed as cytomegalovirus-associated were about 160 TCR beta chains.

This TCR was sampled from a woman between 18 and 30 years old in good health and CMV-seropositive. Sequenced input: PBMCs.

This chain's CDR3 is CASSLGQHTEQQFF. CDR3 coding DNA: TGCGCCAGCAGCTTGGGACAGCACACAGAACAGCAGTTCTTC. The rearrangement links TRBV5-1 to TRBJ2-1; D possibly corresponds to TRBD1 (5 bases). The CDR3 is made up of 14 amino acids. Trimming shortened V by 0 bases and J by 11 bases, and 15 bases separated the two germline ends. Germline CDR1 reads SGHRS; CDR2 reads YFSETQ.